The present T cell receptor beta chain was sequenced within a study of T cell repertoires in cytomegalovirus infection. V was pared by 7 bases and J by 5 bases, with 15 bases between. Germline V gene data show CDR1 as MNHNS and CDR2 as SASEGT. This CDR3 is built from 14 residues. Via MiXCR, TCRdb re-called the reads, giving one row per CDR3 protein. The table shows just under 550,000 distinct CDR3 sequences, with approximately 26% occurring only once. The chain links TRBV6-1 to TRBJ2-1; D gene unclear. Sequencing was performed on PBMCs. This clonotype was obtained from a human donor in good health (CMV status not recorded). Some clones in this sample may be carry-over from other donors' samples. The CDR3, as DNA: TGTGCCAGCACGAAGGCGGCTTTGGACAATGAGCAGTTCTTC. It yields the protein CASTKAALDNEQFF.